Detailed here is one TCR beta chain. The antigen it recognizes is unknown. Within one base of it there is no much larger clone, and no base qualities were kept. The sample is drawn from a study of early stage breast cancer tumors (dated 2017 in TCRdb). As for the study more broadly: Of the 15 to 20 invasive breast tumors, eleven to twelve were found to be estrogen receptor-positive, progesterone receptor-positive and HER2-negative. Of the roughly twelve ER+/PR+/HER2- tumors, eight were classified as invasive ductal carcinomas and four as invasive lobular carcinomas. The average read coverage per sample was roughly 10-fold. Across all samples, 2,651,842 templates representing approximately 1 million unique clonotypes were detected.

The study profiled bulk TCR beta-chain repertoires in matched peripheral blood, tumor and adjacent normal breast tissue taken from roughly 17 patients with early-stage breast cancer. Before surgery, roughly 5-11 mL of whole blood was collected into EDTA tubes and then processed within 2 hours. Peripheral blood mononuclear cells were isolated by Ficoll-Paque centrifugation in SepMate-50 tubes. For storage in liquid nitrogen, PBMCs were cryopreserved as aliquots of about 1.9 to 4.5 million cells in approximately 90% FBS with roughly 10% DMSO. The Qiagen AllPrep DNA/RNA Mini kit was used to extract genomic DNA. V and J lose 1 base and 12 bases, and a span of 15 bases separates them. CDR1 and CDR2 are drawn from the germline V gene (reference sequence): GTSNPN, SVGIG. The CDR3 holds 13 amino acids from the cysteine to the phenylalanine. Only the CDR3 DNA stays, 39 bases, in frame from base 1. Beyond this particular receptor, the publication reports: The small cohort size prevented analysis by tumor subtype. Enriched TCRB sequences shared across patients were mostly commonly generated sequences, unlikely to play an important role in the tumor microenvironment. Tumors showed around 2.5-fold higher T cell density and higher clonality than adjacent normal breast tissue. Repertoires from blood and normal breast were more alike than repertoires from blood and tumor, and in about 85% of the 16 patients, comparing each tissue with blood separated tumor from normal. Sequencing bulk genomic DNA from unsorted cells could not capture chain pairing or functional markers like CD4, CD8 and FOXP3.

Each sample was amplified in two independent genomic DNA replicates, using 0.4 to 0.6 ug for blood and 1.5 ug for tumor or normal breast. Following the manufacturer's instructions, the ImmunoSeq Intro kit was used to carry out TCRB sequencing on genomic DNA. Multiplex PCR ran roughly 34 cycles with proprietary primers and spike-in control sequences for absolute quantification. Single-end 150-bp reads were used to sequence an 87-bp fragment spanning the CDR3 and the flanking V and J genes. Each lane of an Illumina MiSeq using version 3.0 chemistry carried seven multiplexed samples, with two replicates per sample. The original pipeline was this. The vendor's proprietary pipeline handled the raw data processing, merging both replicates into a single result for each sample. Clonotypes were defined as productive rearrangements sharing the V-gene family, CDR3 amino acid sequence and J-gene segment. To compute clonality, the normalized Shannon entropy (Pielou evenness) of TCRB abundances was subtracted from 1. T cell density was estimated as total templates divided by the number of input cells, with the number of input cells inferred from the DNA input amount. Recon with default parameters was used to estimate total repertoire diversity and clonality. A clonotype was considered tumor-enriched if its abundance in tumor exceeded 0.1% and was at least 32-fold higher than its abundance in normal breast. This is the immuneACCESS table as TCRdb keeps it, with only in-frame sequences that have V and J called. A part of the clones is gone; compared with another copy, unresolved V genes explain less than half, and the rest is unexplained. That table gives V, J and clone size, and the DNA gave D and trimming. This sample holds about 53,000 clones; 80% to 95% were observed only once. The ten largest clones represent less than 5% of the sample.

Rearrangement joined TRBV30 to TRBJ1-4; the D gene assignment is ambiguous. Material: blood. This sequence was found in a person aged 65 to 85 with breast cancer. The DNA sequence follows: TGTGCCTGGAGTGGCGGCCGGGAGGGCCAACTGTTTTTT. Translated, this is CAWSGGREGQLFF.